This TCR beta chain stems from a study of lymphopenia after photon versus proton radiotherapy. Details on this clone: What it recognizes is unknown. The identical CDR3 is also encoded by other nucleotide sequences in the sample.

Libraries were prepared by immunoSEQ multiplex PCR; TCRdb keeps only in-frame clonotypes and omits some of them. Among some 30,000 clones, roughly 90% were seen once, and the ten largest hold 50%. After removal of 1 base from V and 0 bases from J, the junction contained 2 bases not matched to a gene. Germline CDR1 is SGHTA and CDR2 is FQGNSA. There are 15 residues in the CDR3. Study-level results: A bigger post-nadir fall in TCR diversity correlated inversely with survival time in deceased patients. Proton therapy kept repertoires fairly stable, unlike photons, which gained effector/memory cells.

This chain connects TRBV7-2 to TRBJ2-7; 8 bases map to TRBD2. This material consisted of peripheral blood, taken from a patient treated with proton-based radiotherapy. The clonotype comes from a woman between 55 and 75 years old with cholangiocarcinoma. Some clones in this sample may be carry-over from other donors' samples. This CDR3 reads CASSLGGGSSYEQYF. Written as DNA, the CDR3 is TGTGCCAGCAGCTTAGGCGGGGGGAGCTCCTACGAGCAGTACTTC.